The rows below give T cell receptor beta chains drawn from one sample of a study of CD8+CD57+ T cells in acquired aplastic anemia. Each CDR3 protein is one row after TCRdb ran MiXCR on the reads. The sample includes 150,000 to 200,000 distinct CDR3 sequences, around half seen only once; the top ten take 3.2%. The sequencing input was sorted CD4+, CD8+, or CD8+CD57+ T cells (not recorded which) from PBMCs. Receptor source: a human donor with aplastic anemia. The CDR3 runs from the conserved cysteine through the conserved F or W. The D gene is left open where the match is weak. Not every row has a clone size; where given, it reads once, few, many or a size class.

TRBV30	TRBJ2-5	-	-	CAWSEGAFQETQYF	TGTGCCTGGAGCGAAGGGGCTTTCCAAGAGACCCAGTACTTC
TRBV29-1	TRBJ2-1	-	-	CSVDPPGPYRNEQFF	TGCAGCGTTGATCCGCCTGGACCGTATCGCAATGAGCAGTTCTTC
TRBV5-4	TRBJ2-1	TRBD2	few	CASSLESGGAWYEQFF	TGTGCCAGCAGCTTGGAGAGCGGGGGGGCCTGGTATGAGCAGTTCTTC
TRBV4-1	TRBJ1-1	-	-	CASSQDWGRRNTEAFF	TGCGCCAGCAGCCAAGATTGGGGCAGGAGGAACACTGAAGCTTTCTTT
TRBV11-2	TRBJ2-7	-	-	CASTAKYEQYF	TGTGCCAGCACCGCAAAGTACGAGCAGTACTTC
TRBV27	TRBJ1-2	-	-	CASSVTGSKYGYTF	TGTGCCAGCAGTGTTACGGGATCGAAATATGGCTACACCTTC
TRBV6-1	TRBJ1-5	TRBD1	-	CASTHHRGEVQPQHF	TGTGCCAGCACCCATCACAGGGGTGAGGTACAGCCCCAGCATTTT
TRBV7-2	TRBJ1-5	-	-	CASSSQRDQPQHF	TGTGCCAGCAGCTCACAGAGGGATCAGCCCCAGCATTTT
TRBV4-1	TRBJ2-5	-	many	CASSQPEGGETQYF	TGCGCCAGCAGCCAACCCGAGGGGGGAGAGACCCAGTACTTC
TRBV5-5	TRBJ2-7	-	many	CASSLQVSHEQYF	TGTGCCAGCAGCTTACAGGTTTCCCACGAGCAGTACTTC
TRBV2	TRBJ1-2	-	-	CASSPRSNYGYTF	TGTGCCAGCAGTCCCAGGAGCAACTATGGCTACACCTTC
TRBV6-5	TRBJ1-1	-	-	CASSQTRTEAFF	TGTGCCAGCAGTCAGACAAGGACTGAAGCTTTCTTT
TRBV29-1	TRBJ1-2	-	once	CSVGVNRDYGYTF	TGCAGCGTTGGAGTTAACAGGGACTATGGCTACACCTTC
TRBV24-1	TRBJ1-2	-	-	CATSVTGYGYTF	TGTGCCACCTCCGTAACAGGATATGGCTACACCTTC
TRBV9	TRBJ1-3	-	many	CASSEGVSSGNTIYF	TGTGCCAGCAGCGAGGGGGTTAGCTCTGGAAACACCATATATTTT
TRBV5-5	TRBJ1-5	TRBD1	few	CASSLAQGNQPRHF	TGTGCCAGCAGCTTGGCACAGGGGAATCAGCCCCGGCATTTT